Listed below are T cell receptor beta chains from one sample, sequenced in a study of blood T cells in healthy people across ages. TCRdb called the 5' RACE reads again in MiXCR, with one record for every CDR3 protein. In the table there are about 1.7 million distinct CDR3 sequences, roughly 27% of which are singletons. Sequencing was carried out using blood. These receptors originate from a woman under 40 in good health. Each CDR3 is given with its conserved first and last residue. A D gene is named only where the DNA matches it firmly. Some rows have no size entry. The others give once, few or many, or a class for an expanded clone.

j_call clone_size v_call d_call cdr3_aa cdr3_nt
TRBJ2-3 . TRBV20-1 . CSARDRGGGWTDTQYF TGCAGTGCTAGAGATCGCGGAGGGGGGTGGACAGATACGCAGTATTTT
TRBJ1-2 few TRBV14 . CASSQGAGTPNYGYTF TGTGCCAGCAGCCAAGGGGCAGGGACCCCTAACTATGGCTACACCTTC
TRBJ2-5 many TRBV27 . CASRLAGAQETQYF TGTGCCAGCAGACTAGCTGGTGCACAAGAGACCCAGTACTTC
TRBJ2-5 many TRBV4-3 . CASSQEWRQETQYF TGCGCCAGCAGCCAAGAGTGGAGGCAGGAGACCCAGTACTTC
TRBJ1-2 . TRBV10-3 . CAISVGGEDYDYTF TGTGCCATCAGTGTTGGAGGGGAGGACTATGACTACACCTTC
TRBJ2-1 . TRBV24-1 TRBD2 CATSGPSPSGTSGRRASHNEQFF TGTGCCACCAGTGGCCCGTCACCTTCCGGGACTAGCGGGAGACGGGCGTCCCACAATGAGCAGTTCTTC
TRBJ2-1 many TRBV20-1 TRBD1 CSALDRDRGFYNEQFF TGCAGTGCGTTGGACAGGGACAGGGGGTTCTACAATGAGCAGTTCTTC
TRBJ2-1 . TRBV20-1 TRBD2 CSSWRGSYNEQFF TGCAGTAGTTGGCGGGGGAGTTACAATGAGCAGTTCTTC
TRBJ2-1 once TRBV18 . CASSPLQGRDEQFF TGTGCCAGCTCACCACTACAAGGGCGGGATGAGCAGTTCTTC
TRBJ2-5 . TRBV10-3 TRBD2 CAIRDSGSQETQYF TGTGCCATCAGAGATAGCGGGTCTCAAGAGACCCAGTACTTC
TRBJ2-6 . TRBV12-3/TRBV12-4 . CASSLWAEAYSGANVLTF TGTGCCAGCAGTTTATGGGCGGAGGCCTACTCTGGGGCCAACGTCCTGACTTTC
TRBJ2-1 few TRBV7-9 TRBD1 CASSSWTGGLIRNEQFF TGTGCCAGCAGCTCCTGGACAGGGGGCTTGATTCGCAATGAGCAGTTCTTC
TRBJ2-7 . TRBV6-6 . CASSYSGPRNEQYF TGTGCCAGCAGTTACTCGGGCCCGCGGAATGAGCAGTACTTC
TRBJ2-7 many TRBV29-1 . CSVADAEQYF TGCAGCGTTGCAGACGCCGAGCAGTACTTC
TRBJ2-1 few TRBV5-5 . CASSLGQTRNNEQFF TGTGCCAGCAGCCTCGGACAGACCCGTAACAATGAGCAGTTCTTC
TRBJ2-1 . TRBV5-1 TRBD2 CASSTGLALYNEQFF TGCGCCAGCAGCACGGGACTAGCGCTTTACAATGAGCAGTTCTTC
TRBJ2-2 . TRBV7-2 TRBD2 CASSFSGRTGELFF TGTGCCAGCAGCTTTAGCGGGAGGACCGGGGAGCTGTTTTTT
TRBJ1-1 few TRBV18 . CASSPYRQATEAFF TGTGCCAGCTCGCCTTACCGGCAGGCGACTGAAGCTTTCTTT
TRBJ2-2 few TRBV9 TRBD2 CASSDVAGPNTGELFF TGTGCCAGCAGCGACGTAGCGGGCCCGAACACCGGGGAGCTGTTTTTT
TRBJ2-1 many TRBV12-5 . CASGLIGSRYNEQFF TGTGCTAGTGGTTTGATAGGATCTAGGTACAATGAGCAGTTCTTC
TRBJ2-7 many TRBV20-1 . CSAMWGRGYEQYF TGCAGTGCTATGTGGGGCAGGGGCTACGAGCAGTACTTC
TRBJ2-7 . TRBV3-1 TRBD2 CASSRYAASGGSIQYF TGTGCCAGCAGCCGCTACGCGGCTAGCGGGGGTTCCATCCAGTACTTC
TRBJ1-1 . TRBV30 . CAGGLLNTETFF TGTGCCGGGGGACTTTTGAACACTGAAACTTTCTTT
TRBJ2-4 many TRBV20-1 . CSVLLLAKNIQYF TGCAGTGTCCTATTGCTAGCCAAAAACATTCAGTACTTC
TRBJ2-6 few TRBV30 TRBD1 CAWSGTGYTGANVLTF TGTGCCTGGAGTGGGACAGGGTATACTGGGGCCAACGTCCTGACTTTC
TRBJ1-2 many TRBV12-3/TRBV12-4 . CASSLSGAGYTF TGTGCCAGCAGTTTGTCGGGGGCTGGCTACACCTTC
TRBJ2-4 many TRBV7-2 TRBD2 CASSPRLAGGSKTKNIQYF TGTGCCAGCAGCCCCAGACTAGCGGGAGGGAGTAAGACCAAAAACATTCAGTACTTC
TRBJ2-5 many TRBV4-1 TRBD2 CASSRLAGAGETQYF TGCGCCAGCAGCCGTCTAGCGGGAGCGGGAGAGACCCAGTACTTC
TRBJ2-7 many TRBV15 . CATSNRSSYEQYF TGTGCCACCAGCAACAGGAGCTCCTACGAGCAGTACTTC
TRBJ1-1 . TRBV7-3 . CASSLTRDMNTEAFF TGTGCCAGCAGCTTAACCCGAGACATGAACACTGAAGCTTTCTTT
TRBJ1-6 many TRBV10-2 TRBD1 CAIAQGRGSPLHF TGCGCCATTGCACAGGGGCGAGGATCACCCCTCCACTTT
TRBJ1-2 many TRBV29-1 . CSVDWDTYNYGYTF TGCAGCGTTGATTGGGACACATATAACTATGGCTACACCTTC
TRBJ2-7 . TRBV7-9 . CASSPALAVSYEQYF TGTGCCAGCAGCCCCGCTTTGGCAGTCTCCTACGAGCAGTACTTC
TRBJ2-5 . TRBV5-1 . CASSLEINQETQYF TGCGCCAGCAGCTTGGAAATTAATCAAGAGACCCAGTACTTC
TRBJ1-2 . TRBV4-3 . CASSSRINYGYTF TGCGCCAGCAGTTCTAGGATTAACTATGGCTACACCTTC
TRBJ2-7 . TRBV11-2 TRBD2 CASGGGLAGGTEQYF TGTGCCAGCGGCGGGGGACTAGCGGGAGGTACCGAGCAGTACTTC
TRBJ2-3 . TRBV12-3/TRBV12-4 TRBD2 CASSYPTSARDTQYF TGTGCCAGCAGTTATCCGACTAGCGCCCGGGATACGCAGTATTTT
TRBJ2-7 . TRBV24-1 TRBD1 CATMGTGTGSRNEQYF TGTGCCACCATGGGAACCGGGACAGGGTCCCGCAATGAGCAGTACTTC
TRBJ2-1 . TRBV7-2 . CASSRDSARYEQFF TGTGCCAGCAGTCGGGACTCCGCTAGGTATGAGCAGTTCTTC
TRBJ1-2 few TRBV20-1 . CRAGAGYTF TGCAGGGCCGGGGCAGGCTACACCTTC
TRBJ1-2 few TRBV6-5 . CASSPPRTAKYGYTF TGTGCCAGCAGTCCCCCGCGGACAGCTAAGTATGGCTACACCTTC
TRBJ1-2 . TRBV2 . CVSRSHGTNYGYTF TGTGTCAGCAGGAGTCACGGGACTAACTATGGCTACACCTTC
TRBJ2-1 . TRBV5-1 . CASCGLVAYNEQFF TGCGCCAGCTGCGGGCTAGTCGCCTACAATGAGCAGTTCTTC
TRBJ1-3 few TRBV20-1 . CSASRPDSGNTIYF TGCAGTGCTAGTCGCCCGGACTCTGGAAACACCATATATTTT
TRBJ2-5 . TRBV6-5 . CASGRDGGGETQYF TGTGCCAGCGGGAGGGACGGAGGGGGTGAGACCCAGTACTTC
TRBJ1-2 many TRBV29-1 . CSVDNGYTF TGCAGCGTTGACAATGGCTACACCTTC
TRBJ1-6 . TRBV5-1 . CASSLAGRERGSPLHF TGCGCCAGCAGCTTGGCGGGCCGGGAGAGGGGTTCACCCCTCCACTTT
TRBJ2-5 many TRBV29-1 . CSVEGKDGRLETQYF TGCAGCGTTGAAGGGAAGGACGGCAGGCTAGAGACCCAGTACTTC
TRBJ2-3 . TRBV7-2 . CASSGRALGGDTQYF TGTGCCAGCAGCGGTAGGGCTCTTGGGGGAGATACGCAGTATTTT
TRBJ2-1 . TRBV19 . CASRPTGTPYNEQFF TGTGCCAGTAGGCCTACCGGGACGCCATACAATGAGCAGTTCTTC
TRBJ2-3 . TRBV10-2 TRBD2 CASSGGTSGGSTDTQYF TGCGCCAGCAGTGGGGGGACTAGCGGGGGGAGCACAGATACGCAGTATTTT
TRBJ1-5 . TRBV11-1 . CASSNVDQPQHF TGTGCCAGCAGCAACGTTGATCAGCCCCAGCATTTT
TRBJ1-2 few TRBV9 . CASSVVTGGGYTF TGTGCCAGCAGCGTAGTGACCGGCGGTGGCTACACCTTC
TRBJ1-5 . TRBV20-1 . CSARGDARQPQHF TGCAGTGCTAGAGGGGACGCCCGGCAGCCCCAGCATTTT
TRBJ1-2 many TRBV20-1 . CSARTPDYGYTF TGCAGTGCTAGAACGCCAGACTATGGCTACACCTTC